The 25 T cell receptor beta chains listed next were all sequenced from one sample in a study of T cells after posttransplantation cyclophosphamide. Method: immunoSEQ multiplex PCR; TCRdb's copy keeps in-frame clones and lacks some. In the table there are about 18,000 clones, approximately 87% of which are singletons. The specimen sequenced was memory CD4+ T cells sorted from blood. These receptors were obtained from a man aged 30 to 39 in good health and a related stem cell transplant donor.

The V and J genes are TRBV5-1 and TRBJ2-3; TRBD1 aligns across 9 bases. This CDR3 has 16 amino acids. Trimming at V came to 2 bases and at J to 1 base, leaving 5 bases not matched to a gene. From germline, CDR1 is SGHRS and CDR2 YFSETQ. DNA for the CDR3: TGCGCCAGCAGCTTAAGGAGGACAGGGGGCACAGATACGCAGTATTTT. This encodes CASSLRRTGGTDTQYF.

The rearrangement links TRBV7-3 to TRBJ2-5, with a weak D call TRBD1 (6 bases). Looked up from germline, CDR1 is SGHTA and CDR2 is FQGTGA. V was pared by 5 bases and J by 3 bases, with 19 bases between. The CDR3 is 16 residues long. The CDR3 loop reads CASSATGTTREETQYF. CDR3 DNA sequence: TGTGCCAGCAGCGCGACCGGGACAACCCGAGAAGAGACCCAGTACTTC.

The chain uses TRBV5-1 and TRBJ2-3, with D maybe TRBD2 (5 bases). Per germline, CDR1 SGHRS and CDR2 YFSETQ. Trimming pared 4 bases from V and 5 bases from J, leaving 11 bases between. This CDR3 has 13 residues. CDR3 residues: CASSGGPLDTQYF. The DNA of the CDR3 is TGCGCCAGCAGCGGAGGACCCTTAGATACGCAGTATTTT.

The chain couples TRBV19 to TRBJ2-7, with TRBD1 matching over 9 bases. The CDR3 is 14 residues long. Germline V lookup: CDR1 LNHDA, CDR2 SQIVND (reference sequence). V shed 5 bases, J shed 4 bases, and the junction held 6 bases outside the gene matches. This CDR3 reads CASSVGQGFYEQYF. In DNA form, the CDR3 reads TGTGCCAGTAGTGTGGGACAGGGTTTTTACGAGCAGTACTTC.

Written as DNA, the CDR3 is TGCGCCAGCAGCTGGACAGGGGGCGGCAATCAGCCCCAGCATTTT. This encodes CASSWTGGGNQPQHF. The chain joins TRBV5-1 to TRBJ1-5; TRBD1 agrees at 11 bases. Per germline, CDR1 SGHRS and CDR2 YFSETQ. This CDR3 region has 15 residues. Trimming removed 3 bases from V and 2 bases from J; junction bases left unmatched: 1.

This rearrangement joins TRBV19 to TRBJ2-1; the D gene is possibly TRBD2 (5 bases). V lost 3 bases and J lost 7, with 10 bases in between. The V gene's germline CDR1 is LNHDA and CDR2 SQIVND (reference sequence). The CDR3 loop spans 13 amino acids. The CDR3 DNA reads TGTGCCAGTAGTATCCCTAGCAGGAATGAGCAGTTCTTC. Translation gives CASSIPSRNEQFF.

As DNA, the CDR3 is TGTGCCAGTAGTATCGGTGCTAGCGGGGCGGAGGAGACCCAGTACTTC. It codes for CASSIGASGAEETQYF. The J gene is TRBJ2-5, the V gene TRBV19; 9 bases align to TRBD2. Germline values: CDR1 LNHDA, CDR2 SQIVND (reference sequence). With 3 bases clipped from V and 5 bases from J, the junction kept 10 bases outside the gene matches. The CDR3 consists of 16 residues.

The chain employs TRBV6-5 and TRBJ2-2, with TRBD2 identical over 9 bases. The CDR3 contains 15 residues. Losses at the gene ends were 6 bases for V and 6 bases for J; bases not matched to a gene: 8. Germline values: CDR1 MNHEY, CDR2 SVGAGI. DNA for the CDR3: TGTGCCAGCAGACCACCTTTAGCGGGGGCCGGGGAGCTGTTTTTT. This sequence encodes CASRPPLAGAGELFF.

V and J are TRBV18 and TRBJ2-7; 8 positions match TRBD1. V dropped 6 bases and J dropped 3; count of bases not matched to a gene: 7. Germline CDR1 is KGHSH and CDR2 is LQKENI. The CDR3 has 14 residues. The CDR3 DNA sequence: TGTGCCAGCTCTCGGGGACAGGCGTTCTACGAGCAGTACTTC. It yields the protein CASSRGQAFYEQYF.

This chain connects TRBV7-2 to TRBJ2-7, with TRBD1 identical over 8 bases. Per the germline V gene, CDR1 is SGHTA and CDR2 is FQGNSA. CDR3 length: 17 amino acids. V was clipped by 3 bases and J by 1 base; unmatched bases: 11. CDR3 region: CASSLTLTGVRSYEQYF. CDR3 nucleotides: TGTGCCAGCAGCTTGACCCTGACAGGGGTGCGTTCCTACGAGCAGTACTTC.

This clone has just one count. The chain couples TRBV10-3 to TRBJ2-7; 8 positions agree with TRBD2. J lost 12 bases, V lost 8 bases, and 15 bases had no gene match. Germline V CDR1 and CDR2: ENHRY, SYGVKD. CDR3 length: 13 amino acids. CDR3 loop: CAISGTRGLGMYF. In DNA form, the CDR3 reads TGTGCCATCTCCGGGACTAGGGGCCTCGGTATGTACTTC.

Concerning this clone itself: The junction and the germline gene differ at one end; a read error may be behind it. V and J are TRBV5-1 and TRBJ2-6; D is unresolved. This CDR3 has 14 residues. The V gene's germline CDR1 is SGHRS and CDR2 YFSETQ. The CDR3 DNA is TGCGCCAGCAACTTGGGTAATGGGGCCAACGTCCTGACTTTC. It specifies CASNLGNGANVLTF.

The V gene is TRBV19, the J gene TRBJ2-3, with 7 bases that match TRBD2. The CDR3 runs to 14 residues. Germline values: CDR1 LNHDA, CDR2 SQIVND (reference sequence). Trimming at V came to 5 bases and at J to 2 bases, leaving 4 bases not matched to a gene. CDR3 coding DNA: TGTGCCAGTAGTGTAGCGGGTTCCACAGATACGCAGTATTTT. Amino acid sequence: CASSVAGSTDTQYF.

CDR3 DNA: TGTGCCAGCAGCCCGGCAAGAGGCTATGGCTACACCTTC. Its translation is CASSPARGYGYTF. The chain employs TRBV7-3 and TRBJ1-2, with unresolved D. The CDR3 has 13 residues. The V end lost 5 bases, the J end lost 4 bases, and 11 bases lay between the germline ends. Germline V CDR1 and CDR2: SGHTA, FQGTGA.

The chain recombines TRBV10-3 with TRBJ1-5, with D uncertain. Trimming took off 3 bases at V and 1 base at J, with 10 bases between the two ends. The CDR3 loop spans 15 amino acids. In germline, CDR1 is ENHRY, CDR2 SYGVKD. The CDR3 region is CAISDEGGSNQPQHF. As DNA, the CDR3 is TGTGCCATCAGTGACGAGGGTGGAAGCAATCAGCCCCAGCATTTT.

This chain uses TRBV7-9 with TRBJ2-5; no firm D call. Per the germline V gene, CDR1 is SEHNR and CDR2 is FQNEAQ (reference sequence). The CDR3 has 12 amino acids. The V gene lost 5 bases and the J gene lost 5 bases, with 9 bases spanning the gap. The DNA for the CDR3 is TGTGCCAGCAGCCGTCCGTTGGAGACCCAGTACTTC. It specifies CASSRPLETQYF.

The chain has TRBV28 and TRBJ2-7; 9 nucleotides line up with TRBD1. This CDR3 has 14 residues. Trimming removed 7 bases from V and 6 bases from J; junction bases left unmatched: 10. CDR1 is MDHEN, CDR2 SYDVKM, per germline. This CDR3 reads CASTKGQGLSEQYF. CDR3 nucleotide sequence: TGTGCCAGCACCAAGGGACAGGGTTTGTCCGAGCAGTACTTC. The full variable domain, with the rest looked up from reference TRBV28 and TRBJ2-7, is DVKVTQSSRYLVKRTGEKVFLECVQDMDHENMFWYRQDPGLGLRLIYFSYDVKMKEKGDIPEGYSVSREKKERFSLILESASTNQTSMYLCASTKGQGLSEQYFGPGTRLTVT.

V is TRBV11-2 and J is TRBJ2-7; 9 bases match TRBD2. The CDR3 runs 15 residues. The germline gives CDR1 SGHAT, CDR2 FQNNGV. Trimming removed 5 bases from V and 1 base from J; junction bases left unmatched: 6. CDR3 DNA sequence: TGTGCCAGCAGCCCGGAGCGGGGGGCGTCCTACGAGCAGTACTTC. It is translated as CASSPERGASYEQYF.

CDR3 DNA sequence: TGTGCCAGCAGTCCAAAGGGACACGCCAATCAGCCCCAGCATTTT. Translating it yields CASSPKGHANQPQHF. This sequence joins TRBV25-1 and TRBJ1-5; the D gene is possibly TRBD1 (6 bases). Germline-derived CDR1 and CDR2 are MGHDK and SYGVNS. The V gene lost 5 bases and the J gene lost 3 bases, with 14 bases spanning the gap. The CDR3 runs 15 residues.

The chain employs TRBV7-9 and TRBJ1-6; 7 nucleotides align to TRBD1. CDR3 length: 14 amino acids. Germline CDR1 SEHNR, CDR2 FQNEAQ (reference sequence). After removal of 2 bases from V and 10 bases from J, the junction contained 5 bases not matched to a gene. CDR3 in amino acids: CASSLSGQQSPLHF. As DNA, the CDR3 is TGTGCCAGCAGCTTATCGGGACAGCAGTCACCCCTCCACTTT.

The chain combines TRBV4-1 with TRBJ2-3; D may be TRBD1 (5 bases). Trimming cost V 5 bases and J 10 bases, with 19 bases left between them. CDR1 is MGHRA, CDR2 YSYEKL, per germline. This CDR3 has 14 amino acids. CDR3 region: CASSKGLLGLSQYF. CDR3 in DNA: TGCGCCAGCAGCAAGGGGCTTCTAGGCCTATCGCAGTATTTT.

The rearrangement joins TRBV19 to TRBJ1-5, with D unresolved. V lost 7 bases, J lost 5 bases, and 15 bases lay in between. The CDR3 is made up of 14 amino acids. CDR1 and CDR2 from the germline V gene are LNHDA and SQIVND (reference sequence). CDR3 protein: CASTEVGFHQPQHF. As DNA, the CDR3 is TGTGCCAGTACCGAGGTTGGGTTCCATCAGCCCCAGCATTTT.

The rearrangement joins TRBV7-9 to TRBJ2-1; perhaps TRBD1 as D (5 bases). Germline values: CDR1 SEHNR, CDR2 FQNEAQ (reference sequence). The CDR3 loop spans 15 amino acids. The ends were cut back, 7 bases at V and 0 bases at J, with 13 bases in the middle. CDR3 amino acids: CASNRQGDSYNEQFF. In DNA, the CDR3 is TGTGCCAGCAATCGGCAGGGTGACTCCTACAATGAGCAGTTCTTC.

This chain links TRBV5-5 with TRBJ2-7, with 7 bases fitting TRBD1. CDR1 SGHKS and CDR2 YYEKEE come from the germline V gene (reference sequence). Trimming cost V 4 bases and J 6 bases; bases outside gene matches: 16. This CDR3 contains 16 residues. The chain's CDR3 is CASSRADLDRALEQYF. In DNA, the CDR3 is TGTGCCAGCAGCCGAGCCGACCTCGACAGGGCCCTCGAGCAGTACTTC.

V usage is TRBV9 and J usage is TRBJ2-7, with 13 bases lining up with TRBD2. CDR3 length: 15 residues. The germline V gene has CDR1 SGDLS and CDR2 YYNGEE. Losses at the gene ends were 4 bases for V and 1 base for J; bases not matched to a gene: 2. The CDR3 DNA sequence: TGTGCCAGCAGCAAGGGACTAGCGGGGTCCTACGAGCAGTACTTC. Translating it yields CASSKGLAGSYEQYF. Drawing the rest from reference TRBV9 and TRBJ2-7, the complete variable domain is DSGVTQTPKHLITATGQRVTLRCSPRSGDLSVYWYQQSLDQGLQFLIQYYNGEERAKGNILERFSAQQFPDLHSELNLSSLELGDSALYFCASSKGLAGSYEQYFGPGTRLTVT.